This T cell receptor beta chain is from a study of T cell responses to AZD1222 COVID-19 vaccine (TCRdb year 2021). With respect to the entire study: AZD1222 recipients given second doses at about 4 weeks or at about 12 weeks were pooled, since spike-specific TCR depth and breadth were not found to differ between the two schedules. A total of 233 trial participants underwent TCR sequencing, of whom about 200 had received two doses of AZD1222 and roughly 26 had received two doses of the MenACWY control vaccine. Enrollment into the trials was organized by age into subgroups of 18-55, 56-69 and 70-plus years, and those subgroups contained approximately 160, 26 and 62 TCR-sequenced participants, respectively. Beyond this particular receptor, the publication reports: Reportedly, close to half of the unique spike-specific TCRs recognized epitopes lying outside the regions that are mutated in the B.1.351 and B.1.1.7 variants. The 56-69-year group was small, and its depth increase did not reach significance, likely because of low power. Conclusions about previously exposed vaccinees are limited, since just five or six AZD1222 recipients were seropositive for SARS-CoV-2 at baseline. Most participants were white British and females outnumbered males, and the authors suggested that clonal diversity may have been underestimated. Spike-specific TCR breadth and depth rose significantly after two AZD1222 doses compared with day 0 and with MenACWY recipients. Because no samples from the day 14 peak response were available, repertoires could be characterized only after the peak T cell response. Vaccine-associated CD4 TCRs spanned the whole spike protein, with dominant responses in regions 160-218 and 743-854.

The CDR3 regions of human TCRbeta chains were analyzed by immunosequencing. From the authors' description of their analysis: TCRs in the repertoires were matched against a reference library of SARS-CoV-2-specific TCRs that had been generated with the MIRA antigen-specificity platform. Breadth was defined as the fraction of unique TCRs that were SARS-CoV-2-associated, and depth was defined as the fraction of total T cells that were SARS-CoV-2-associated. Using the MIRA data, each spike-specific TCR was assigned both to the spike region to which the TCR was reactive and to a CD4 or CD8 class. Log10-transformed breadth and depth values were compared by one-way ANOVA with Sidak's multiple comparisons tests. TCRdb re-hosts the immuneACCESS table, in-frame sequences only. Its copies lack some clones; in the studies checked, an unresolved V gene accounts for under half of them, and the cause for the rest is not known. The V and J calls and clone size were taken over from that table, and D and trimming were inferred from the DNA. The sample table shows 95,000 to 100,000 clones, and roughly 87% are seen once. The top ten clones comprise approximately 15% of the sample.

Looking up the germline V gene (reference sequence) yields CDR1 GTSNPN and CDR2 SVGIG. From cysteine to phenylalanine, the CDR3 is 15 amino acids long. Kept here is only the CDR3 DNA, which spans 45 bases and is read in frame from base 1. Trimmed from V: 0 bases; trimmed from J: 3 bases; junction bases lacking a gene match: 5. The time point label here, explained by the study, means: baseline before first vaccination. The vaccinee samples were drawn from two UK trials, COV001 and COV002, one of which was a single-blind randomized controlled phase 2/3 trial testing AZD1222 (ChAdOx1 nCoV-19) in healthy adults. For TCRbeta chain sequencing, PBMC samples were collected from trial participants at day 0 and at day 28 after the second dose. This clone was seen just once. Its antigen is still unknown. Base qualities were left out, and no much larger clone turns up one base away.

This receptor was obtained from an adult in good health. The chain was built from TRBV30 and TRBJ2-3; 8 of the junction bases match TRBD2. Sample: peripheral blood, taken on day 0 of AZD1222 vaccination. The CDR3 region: CAWSVGTRTTDTQYF. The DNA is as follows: TGTGCCTGGAGTGTAGGGACTAGGACAACAGATACGCAGTATTTT.